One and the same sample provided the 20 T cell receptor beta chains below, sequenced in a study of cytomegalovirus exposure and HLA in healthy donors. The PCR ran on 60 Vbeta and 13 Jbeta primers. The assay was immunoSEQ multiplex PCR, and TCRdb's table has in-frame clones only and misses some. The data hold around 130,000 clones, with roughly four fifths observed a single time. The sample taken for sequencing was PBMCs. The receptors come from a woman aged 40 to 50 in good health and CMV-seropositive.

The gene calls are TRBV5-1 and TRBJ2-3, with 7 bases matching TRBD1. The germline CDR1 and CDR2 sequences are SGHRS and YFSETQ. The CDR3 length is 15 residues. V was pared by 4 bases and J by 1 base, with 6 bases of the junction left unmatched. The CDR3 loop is CASSPDRDGTDTQYF. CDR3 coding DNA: TGCGCCAGCAGCCCTGACAGGGATGGCACAGATACGCAGTATTTT.

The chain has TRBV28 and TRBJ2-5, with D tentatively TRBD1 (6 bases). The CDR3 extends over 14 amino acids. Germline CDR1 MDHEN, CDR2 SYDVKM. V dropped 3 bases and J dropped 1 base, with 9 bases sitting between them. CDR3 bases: TGTGCCAGCAGTTTGAGGGGGTTCCAAGAGACCCAGTACTTC. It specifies CASSLRGFQETQYF.

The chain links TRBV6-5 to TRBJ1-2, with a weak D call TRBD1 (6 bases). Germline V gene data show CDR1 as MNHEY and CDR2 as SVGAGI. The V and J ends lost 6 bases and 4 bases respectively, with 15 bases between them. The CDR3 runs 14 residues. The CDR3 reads CASRRGTGAYGYTF. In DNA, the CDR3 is TGTGCCAGCAGGAGGGGGACCGGTGCCTATGGCTACACCTTC.

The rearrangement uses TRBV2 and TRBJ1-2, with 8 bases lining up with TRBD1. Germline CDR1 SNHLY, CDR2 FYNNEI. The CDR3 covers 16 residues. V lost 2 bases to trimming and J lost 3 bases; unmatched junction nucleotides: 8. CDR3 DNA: TGTGCCAGCAGTGAAAATGGCAGGGGGCTTGACTATGGCTACACCTTC. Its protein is CASSENGRGLDYGYTF.

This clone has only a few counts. CDR3 nucleotide sequence: TGTGCCACCAGTCCTGGGCAGACCCAGGGGCAGTATTTT. Translation: CATSPGQTQGQYF. The chain joins TRBV15 to TRBJ2-3; TRBD1 is a possible D gene (5 bases). From germline, CDR1 is LNHNV and CDR2 YYDKDF (reference sequence). The CDR3 has 13 residues. Trimming cost V 6 bases and J 11 bases, with 18 bases left between them.

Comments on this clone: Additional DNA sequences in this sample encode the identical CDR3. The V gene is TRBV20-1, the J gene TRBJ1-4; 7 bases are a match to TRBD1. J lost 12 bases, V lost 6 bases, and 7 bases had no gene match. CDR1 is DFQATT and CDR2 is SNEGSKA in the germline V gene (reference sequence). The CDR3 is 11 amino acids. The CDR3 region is CSASPTGELFF. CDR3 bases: TGCAGTGCCAGTCCCACAGGGGAACTGTTTTTT.

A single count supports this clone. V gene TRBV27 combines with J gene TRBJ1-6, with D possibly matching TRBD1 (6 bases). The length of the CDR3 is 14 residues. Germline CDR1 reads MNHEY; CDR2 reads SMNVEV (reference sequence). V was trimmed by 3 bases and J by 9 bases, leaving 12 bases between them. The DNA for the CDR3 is TGTGCCAGCAGTTTCCGGGGGGCTGGTTCACCCCTCCACTTT. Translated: CASSFRGAGSPLHF.

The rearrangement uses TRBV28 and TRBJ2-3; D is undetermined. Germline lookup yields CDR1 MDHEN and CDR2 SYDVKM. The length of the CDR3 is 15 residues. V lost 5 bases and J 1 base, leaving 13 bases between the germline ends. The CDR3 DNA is TGTGCCAGCAGTCCCAATGGAGCAGGCACAGATACGCAGTATTTT. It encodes CASSPNGAGTDTQYF.

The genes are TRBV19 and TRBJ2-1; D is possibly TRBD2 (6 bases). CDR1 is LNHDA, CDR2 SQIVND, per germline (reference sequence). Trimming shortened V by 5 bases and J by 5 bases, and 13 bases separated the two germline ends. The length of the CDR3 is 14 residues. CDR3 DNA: TGTGCCAGTAGTGCGACTAGTTCCCACAATGAGCAGTTCTTC. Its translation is CASSATSSHNEQFF. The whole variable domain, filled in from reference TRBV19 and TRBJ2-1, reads DGGITQSPKYLFRKEGQNVTLSCEQNLNHDAMYWYRQDPGQGLRLIYYSQIVNDFQKGDIAEGYSVSREKKESFPLTVTSAQKNPTAFYLCASSATSSHNEQFFGPGTRLTVL.

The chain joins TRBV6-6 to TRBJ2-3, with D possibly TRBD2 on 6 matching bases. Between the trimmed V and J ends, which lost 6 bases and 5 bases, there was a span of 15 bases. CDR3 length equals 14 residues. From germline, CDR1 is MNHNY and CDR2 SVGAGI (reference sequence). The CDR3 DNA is TGTGCCAGCAGACAGGAGGGAAGGGGAGATACGCAGTATTTT. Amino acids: CASRQEGRGDTQYF.

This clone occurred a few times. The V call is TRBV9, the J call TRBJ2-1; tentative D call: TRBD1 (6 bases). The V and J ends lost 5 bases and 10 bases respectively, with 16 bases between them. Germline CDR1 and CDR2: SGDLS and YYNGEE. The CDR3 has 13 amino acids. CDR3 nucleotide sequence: TGTGCCAGCAGTATCACAGGGAGTGGGGAGCAGTTCTTC. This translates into CASSITGSGEQFF.

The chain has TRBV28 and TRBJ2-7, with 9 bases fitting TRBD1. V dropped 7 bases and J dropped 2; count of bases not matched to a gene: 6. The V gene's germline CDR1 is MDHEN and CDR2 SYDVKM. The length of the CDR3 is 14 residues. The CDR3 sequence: CASTGTGLTYEQYF. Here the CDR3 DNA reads TGTGCCAGCACCGGGACAGGGCTTACCTACGAGCAGTACTTC.

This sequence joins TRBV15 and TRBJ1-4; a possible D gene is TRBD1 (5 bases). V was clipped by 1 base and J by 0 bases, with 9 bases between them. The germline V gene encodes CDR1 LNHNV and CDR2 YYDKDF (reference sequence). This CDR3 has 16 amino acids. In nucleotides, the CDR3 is TGTGCCACCAGCAGAGGGTTAGGGGCAACTAATGAAAAACTGTTTTTT. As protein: CATSRGLGATNEKLFF.

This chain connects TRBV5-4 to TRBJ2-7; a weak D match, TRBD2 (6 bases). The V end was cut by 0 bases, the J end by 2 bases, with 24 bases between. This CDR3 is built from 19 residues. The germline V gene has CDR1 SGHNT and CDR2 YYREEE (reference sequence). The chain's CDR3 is CASSLGSPWEGGRTYEQYF. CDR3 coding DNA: TGTGCCAGCAGCTTGGGCTCTCCATGGGAAGGAGGGAGAACCTACGAGCAGTACTTC.

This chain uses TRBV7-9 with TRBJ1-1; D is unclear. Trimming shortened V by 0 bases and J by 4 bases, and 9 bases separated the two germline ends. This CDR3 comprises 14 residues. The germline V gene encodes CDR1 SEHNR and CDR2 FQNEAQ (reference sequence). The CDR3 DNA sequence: TGTGCCAGCAGCTTAGCGGCGGTTGGCACTGAAGCTTTCTTT. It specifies CASSLAAVGTEAFF.

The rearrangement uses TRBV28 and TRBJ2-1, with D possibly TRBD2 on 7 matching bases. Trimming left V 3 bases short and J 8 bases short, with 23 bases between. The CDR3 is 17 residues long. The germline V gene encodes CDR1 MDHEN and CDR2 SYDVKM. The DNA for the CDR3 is TGTGCCAGCAGTTTGTCGGGGGCGGGAGTGGTCGGAGATGAGCAGTTCTTC. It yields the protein CASSLSGAGVVGDEQFF.

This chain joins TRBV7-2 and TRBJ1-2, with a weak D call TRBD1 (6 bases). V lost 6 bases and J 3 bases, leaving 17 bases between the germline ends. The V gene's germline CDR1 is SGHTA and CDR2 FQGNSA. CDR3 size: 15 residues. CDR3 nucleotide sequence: TGTGCCAGCAGTCCTTTCAACAGGGCGGACTATGGCTACACCTTC. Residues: CASSPFNRADYGYTF.

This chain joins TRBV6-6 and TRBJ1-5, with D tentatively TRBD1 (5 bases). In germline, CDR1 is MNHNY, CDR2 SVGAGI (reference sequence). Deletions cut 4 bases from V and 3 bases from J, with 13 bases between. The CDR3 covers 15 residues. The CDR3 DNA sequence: TGTGCCAGCAGTTCCCGCGGGGGTTACAATCAGCCCCAGCATTTT. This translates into CASSSRGGYNQPQHF.

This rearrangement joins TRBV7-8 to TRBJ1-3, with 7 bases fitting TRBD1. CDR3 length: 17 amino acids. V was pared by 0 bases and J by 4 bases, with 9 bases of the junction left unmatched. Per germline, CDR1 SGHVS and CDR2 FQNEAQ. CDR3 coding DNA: TGTGCCAGCAGCTTAGCGACAGGGTCCCCCTCCGGAAACACCATATATTTT. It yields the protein CASSLATGSPSGNTIYF. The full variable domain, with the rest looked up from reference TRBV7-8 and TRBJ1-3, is GAGVSQSPRYKVAKRGQDVALRCDPISGHVSLFWYQQALGQGPEFLTYFQNEAQLDKSGLPSDRFFAERPEGSVSTLKIQRTQQEDSAVYLCASSLATGSPSGNTIYFGEGSWLTVV.

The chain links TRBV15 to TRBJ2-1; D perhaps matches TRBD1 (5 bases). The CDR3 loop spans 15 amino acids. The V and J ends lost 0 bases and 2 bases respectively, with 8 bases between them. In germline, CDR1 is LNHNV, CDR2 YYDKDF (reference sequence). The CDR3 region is CATSRDRATYNEQFF. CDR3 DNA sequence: TGTGCCACCAGCAGAGACAGGGCCACCTACAATGAGCAGTTCTTC.